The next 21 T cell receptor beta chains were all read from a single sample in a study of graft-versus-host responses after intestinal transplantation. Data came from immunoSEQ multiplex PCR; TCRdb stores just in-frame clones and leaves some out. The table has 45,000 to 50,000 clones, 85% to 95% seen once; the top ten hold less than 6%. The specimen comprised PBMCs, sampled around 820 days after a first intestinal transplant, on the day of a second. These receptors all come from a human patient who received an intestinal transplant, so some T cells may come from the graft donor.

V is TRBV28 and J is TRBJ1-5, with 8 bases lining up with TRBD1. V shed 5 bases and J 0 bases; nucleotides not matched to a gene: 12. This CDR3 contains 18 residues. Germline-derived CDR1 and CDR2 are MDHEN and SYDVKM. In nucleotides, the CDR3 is TGTGCCAGCAGTCCCAATGACAGGGGCCTTAATAGCAATCAGCCCCAGCATTTT. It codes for CASSPNDRGLNSNQPQHF.

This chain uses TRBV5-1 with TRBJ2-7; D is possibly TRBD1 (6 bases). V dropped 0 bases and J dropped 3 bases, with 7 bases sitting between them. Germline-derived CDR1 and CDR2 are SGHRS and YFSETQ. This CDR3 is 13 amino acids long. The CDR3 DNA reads TGCGCCAGCAGCTTGGACAGGGACTACGAGCAGTACTTC. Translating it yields CASSLDRDYEQYF.

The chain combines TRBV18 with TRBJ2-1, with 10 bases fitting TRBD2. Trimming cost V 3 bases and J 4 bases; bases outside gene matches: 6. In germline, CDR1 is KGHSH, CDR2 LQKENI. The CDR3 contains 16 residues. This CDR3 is CASSPLGLADYNEQFF. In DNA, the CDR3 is TGTGCCAGCTCACCCCTAGGACTAGCGGATTACAATGAGCAGTTCTTC.

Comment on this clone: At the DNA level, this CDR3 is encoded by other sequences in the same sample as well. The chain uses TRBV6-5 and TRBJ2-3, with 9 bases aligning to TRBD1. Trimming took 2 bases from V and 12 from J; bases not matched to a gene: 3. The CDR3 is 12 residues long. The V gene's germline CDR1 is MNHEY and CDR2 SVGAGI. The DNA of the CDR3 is TGTGCCAGCAGTTACCGGACAGGGGATCAGTATTTT. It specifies CASSYRTGDQYF.

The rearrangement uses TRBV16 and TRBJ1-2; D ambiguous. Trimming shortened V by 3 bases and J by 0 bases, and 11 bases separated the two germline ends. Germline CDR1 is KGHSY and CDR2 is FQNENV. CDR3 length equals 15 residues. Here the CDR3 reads CASSQRAEANYGYTF. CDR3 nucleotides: TGTGCCAGCAGCCAGAGGGCAGAAGCTAACTATGGCTACACCTTC.

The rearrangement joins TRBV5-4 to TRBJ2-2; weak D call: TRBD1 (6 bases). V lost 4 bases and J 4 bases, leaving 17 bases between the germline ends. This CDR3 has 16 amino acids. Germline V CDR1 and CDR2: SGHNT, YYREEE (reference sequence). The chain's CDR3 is CASSMEVLGGTGELFF. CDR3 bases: TGTGCCAGCAGCATGGAGGTGTTAGGGGGCACCGGGGAGCTGTTTTTT.

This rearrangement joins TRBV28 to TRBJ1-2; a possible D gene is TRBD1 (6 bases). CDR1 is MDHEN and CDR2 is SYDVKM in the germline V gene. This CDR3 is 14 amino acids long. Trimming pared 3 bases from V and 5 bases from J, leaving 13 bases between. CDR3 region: CASSFRGAGYGYTF. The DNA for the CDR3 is TGTGCCAGCAGTTTTCGGGGGGCTGGATATGGCTACACCTTC.

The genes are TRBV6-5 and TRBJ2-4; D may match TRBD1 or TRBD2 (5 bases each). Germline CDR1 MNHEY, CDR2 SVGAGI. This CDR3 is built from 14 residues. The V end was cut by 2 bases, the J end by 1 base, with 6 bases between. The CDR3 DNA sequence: TGTGCCAGCAGTTACAGGGACGCCAAAAACATTCAGTACTTC. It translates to CASSYRDAKNIQYF.

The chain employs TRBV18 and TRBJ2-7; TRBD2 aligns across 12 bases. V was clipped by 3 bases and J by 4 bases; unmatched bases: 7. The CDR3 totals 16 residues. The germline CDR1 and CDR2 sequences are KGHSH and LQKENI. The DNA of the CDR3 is TGTGCCAGCTCACCGACTAGCGGGAGTGGGTCGTACGAGCAGTACTTC. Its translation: CASSPTSGSGSYEQYF.

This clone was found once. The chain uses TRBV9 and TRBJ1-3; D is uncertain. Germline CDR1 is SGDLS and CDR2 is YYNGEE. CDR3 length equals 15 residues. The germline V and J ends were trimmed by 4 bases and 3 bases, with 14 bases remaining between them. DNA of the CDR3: TGTGCCAGCAGCTCAGTAGGGTGGGATGGAAACACCATATATTTT. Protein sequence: CASSSVGWDGNTIYF.

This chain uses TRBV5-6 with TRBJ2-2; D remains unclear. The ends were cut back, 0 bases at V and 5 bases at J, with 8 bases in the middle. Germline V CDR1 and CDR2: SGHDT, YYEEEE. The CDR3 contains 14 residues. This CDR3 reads CASSLGRGTGELFF. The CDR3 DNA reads TGTGCCAGCAGCTTGGGACGAGGAACCGGGGAGCTGTTTTTT.

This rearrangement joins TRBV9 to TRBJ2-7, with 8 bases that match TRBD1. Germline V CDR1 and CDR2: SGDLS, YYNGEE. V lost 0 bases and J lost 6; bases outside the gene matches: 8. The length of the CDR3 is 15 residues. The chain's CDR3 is CASSVEGTGPSEQYF. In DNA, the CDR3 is TGTGCCAGCAGCGTAGAAGGGACAGGTCCCTCCGAGCAGTACTTC.

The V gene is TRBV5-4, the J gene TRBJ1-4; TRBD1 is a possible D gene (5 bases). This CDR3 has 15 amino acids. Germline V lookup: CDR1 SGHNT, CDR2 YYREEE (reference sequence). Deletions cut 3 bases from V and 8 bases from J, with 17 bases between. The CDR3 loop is CASSSPGRGKEKLFF. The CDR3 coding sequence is TGTGCCAGCAGCTCTCCGGGACGAGGCAAAGAAAAACTGTTTTTT.

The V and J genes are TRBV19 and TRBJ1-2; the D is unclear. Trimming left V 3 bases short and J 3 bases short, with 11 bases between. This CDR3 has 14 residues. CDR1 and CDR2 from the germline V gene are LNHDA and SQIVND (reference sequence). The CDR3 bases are TGTGCCAGTAGTATCTCTCCCGCCGACTATGGCTACACCTTC. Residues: CASSISPADYGYTF.

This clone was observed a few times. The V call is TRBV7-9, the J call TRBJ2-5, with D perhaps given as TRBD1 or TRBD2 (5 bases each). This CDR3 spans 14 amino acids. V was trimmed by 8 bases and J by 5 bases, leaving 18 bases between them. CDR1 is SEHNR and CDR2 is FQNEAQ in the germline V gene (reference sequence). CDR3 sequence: CASSPGDGMETQYF. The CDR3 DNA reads TGTGCCAGCTCCCCCGGGGACGGGATGGAGACCCAGTACTTC.

The CDR3 region has the DNA TGCGCCAGCAGAGAAACCGGGACAGGGCGGACTGAAGCTTTCTTT. Amino acids: CASRETGTGRTEAFF. J is TRBJ1-1 and V is TRBV5-1; 9 bases line up with TRBD1. The V gene's germline CDR1 is SGHRS and CDR2 YFSETQ. The ends lost 5 bases at V and 5 bases at J; junction bases unmatched: 10. The CDR3 runs to 15 residues.

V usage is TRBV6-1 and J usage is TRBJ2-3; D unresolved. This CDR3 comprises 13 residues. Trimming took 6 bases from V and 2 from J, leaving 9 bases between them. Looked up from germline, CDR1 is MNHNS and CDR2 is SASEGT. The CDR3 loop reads CASSLDFTDTQYF. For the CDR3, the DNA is TGTGCCAGCAGCCTTGACTTCACAGATACGCAGTATTTT.

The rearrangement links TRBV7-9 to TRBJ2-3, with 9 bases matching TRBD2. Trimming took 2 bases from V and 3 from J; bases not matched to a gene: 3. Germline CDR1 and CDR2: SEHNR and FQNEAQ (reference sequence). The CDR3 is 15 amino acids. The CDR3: CASSLMTSGTDTQYF. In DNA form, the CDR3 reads TGTGCCAGCAGCTTAATGACTAGCGGAACAGATACGCAGTATTTT.

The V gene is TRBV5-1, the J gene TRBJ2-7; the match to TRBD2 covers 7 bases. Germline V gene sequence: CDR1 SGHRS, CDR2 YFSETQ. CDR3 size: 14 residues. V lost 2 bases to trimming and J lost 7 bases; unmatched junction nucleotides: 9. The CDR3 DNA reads TGCGCCAGCAGCTTCGGTGGGGACTACGTGGAGCAGTACTTC. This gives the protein CASSFGGDYVEQYF.

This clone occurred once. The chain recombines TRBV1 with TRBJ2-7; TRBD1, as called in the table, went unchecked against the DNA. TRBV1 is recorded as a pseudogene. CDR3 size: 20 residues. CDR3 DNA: TGCACCAGCAGCCACCCTAATATAGGACAGGGTAGGTGTGTTATCTACGAGCAGTACTTC. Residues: CTSSHPNIGQGRCVIYEQYF.

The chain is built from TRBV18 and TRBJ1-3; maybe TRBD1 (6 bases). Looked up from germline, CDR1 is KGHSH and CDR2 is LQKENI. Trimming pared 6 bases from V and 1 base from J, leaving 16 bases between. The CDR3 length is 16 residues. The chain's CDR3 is CASSPSGAGSGNTIYF. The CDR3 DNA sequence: TGTGCCAGCTCCCCTTCAGGGGCTGGTTCTGGAAACACCATATATTTT. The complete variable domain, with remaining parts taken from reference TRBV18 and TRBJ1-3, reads NAGVMQNPRHLVRRRGQEARLRCSPMKGHSHVYWYRQLPEEGLKFMVYLQKENIIDESGMPKERFSAEFPKEGPSILRIQQVVRGDSAAYFCASSPSGAGSGNTIYFGEGSWLTVV.